This T cell receptor beta chain appears in the sequencing data of a study of T-cell memory formation after mild COVID-19. About the study: Clusters of TCRs were largely donor specific.

The CDR3 length is 13 residues. V lost 3 bases to trimming and J lost 4 bases, with 12 bases between them. CDR1 and CDR2 (germline): GTSNPN, SVGIG (reference sequence). A few counts support this clonotype. Its antigen is currently unknown. Study findings and constraints: SARS-CoV-2 specificity of second-wave clones peaking day 37 was unconfirmed. Contracting clones from day 15 to 85 had balanced CD4/CD8; later expanders favoured CD4+. Memory from before infection featured some responding clones, which suggests cross-reactive memory joined.

One entry per CDR3 protein results from TCRdb running MiXCR on the 5' RACE reads. The sample has about 440,000 distinct CDR3 sequences; 20% are singletons. The specimen was PBMCs or a T cell subset sorted from them (not recorded which). The source of this sequence is an adult woman who had mild COVID-19 (a few samples of this study predate the infection). Cell type and time point are not known. The rearrangement uses TRBV30 and TRBJ1-2; the D is unclear. In DNA, the CDR3 is TGTGCCTGGAGGGAAGGGTTCTTCTATGGCTACACCTTC. This translates into CAWREGFFYGYTF. Together with reference TRBV30 and TRBJ1-2, the CDR3 gives the full variable domain: SQTIHQWPATLVQPVGSPLSLECTVEGTSNPNLYWYRQAAGRGLQLLFYSVGIGQISSEVPQNLSASRPQDRQFILSSKKLLLSDSGFYLCAWREGFFYGYTFGSGTRLTVV.